The T cell receptor (beta chain) under discussion was sequenced for a study of patients and donors after allogeneic stem cell transplantation. The CDR3 runs 11 residues. Germline V gene data show CDR1 as MNHEY and CDR2 as SMNVEV (reference sequence). V lost 6 bases, J lost 4 bases, and 6 bases lay in between. MiXCR, run by TCRdb on the RT-PCR reads, gives a single entry per CDR3 protein. The table has hundreds of thousands of distinct CDR3 sequences, around 15% seen once. The V call is TRBV27, the J call TRBJ1-2; TRBD1 is a possible D gene (6 bases). The receptor's source is a human donor who was either an allogeneic HSCT recipient or a stem cell or donor lymphocyte infusion donor (not recorded which). It is not recorded whose cells these are; they may come from a transplant donor. Sequenced input: blood, either unsorted or a sorted T cell fraction (not recorded which). CDR3 region: CASRQGYGYTF. DNA for the CDR3: TGTGCCAGCAGACAGGGCTATGGCTACACCTTC.